These T cell receptor beta chains were read from a single sample in a study of blood T cells in healthy people across ages. A single record per CDR3 protein comes from TCRdb applying MiXCR to the 5' RACE reads. The table lists 600,000 to 800,000 distinct CDR3 sequences, under 25% of them singletons. The sample comprised blood. The receptors were gathered from a man between 65 and 85 years old in good health. CDR3s include the opening cysteine and the closing phenylalanine or tryptophan. D genes are given only for firm matches. Clone size is shown for a subset of rows, as once, few, many or a class of expanded clone.

D gene: TRBD2
J gene: TRBJ2-7
V gene: TRBV29-1
clone size: few
CDR3 DNA: TGCAGCGTTCGGCGGGAGGCCCACGAGCAGTACTTC
CDR3 protein: CSVRREAHEQYF

D gene: TRBD1
J gene: TRBJ2-7
V gene: TRBV7-2
clone size: NA
CDR3 DNA: TGTGCCAGCAGGCAACAGGGGACCGCCTACGAGCAGTACTTC
CDR3 protein: CASRQQGTAYEQYF

D gene: NA
J gene: TRBJ1-4
V gene: TRBV10-3
clone size: NA
CDR3 DNA: TGTGCCATCAGTGCCAGTGCAACTAATGAAAAACTGTTTTTT
CDR3 protein: CAISASATNEKLFF

D gene: TRBD2
J gene: TRBJ2-3
V gene: TRBV20-1
clone size: NA
CDR3 DNA: TGCAGGGTGAGCGGGGGGAACACAGATACGCAGTATTTT
CDR3 protein: CRVSGGNTDTQYF

D gene: NA
J gene: TRBJ2-5
V gene: TRBV20-1
clone size: many
CDR3 DNA: TGCAGTGCTAGGGACAGCCTAGAGACCCAGTACTTC
CDR3 protein: CSARDSLETQYF

D gene: NA
J gene: TRBJ1-4
V gene: TRBV25-1
clone size: few
CDR3 DNA: TGTGCCAGCAGTGAATATACGGGGACTAGTGAAAAACTGTTTTTT
CDR3 protein: CASSEYTGTSEKLFF

D gene: NA
J gene: TRBJ2-5
V gene: TRBV12-3/TRBV12-4
clone size: many
CDR3 DNA: TGTGCCAGCAGTTTGACCGGGAGTGGGGGGGAGACCCAGTACTTC
CDR3 protein: CASSLTGSGGETQYF

D gene: NA
J gene: TRBJ2-2
V gene: TRBV20-1
clone size: NA
CDR3 DNA: TGCAGTGCTAGAGTGGGGGGGCAGGTGAACACCGGGGAGCTGTTTTTT
CDR3 protein: CSARVGGQVNTGELFF

D gene: NA
J gene: TRBJ2-3
V gene: TRBV7-8
clone size: NA
CDR3 DNA: TGTGCCAGCAGCTTCAAAACAGGGTCAGATACGCAGTATTTT
CDR3 protein: CASSFKTGSDTQYF

D gene: TRBD2
J gene: TRBJ2-4
V gene: TRBV20-1
clone size: NA
CDR3 DNA: TGCAGTGCTAGCCCCGGGTCTACTAGCGGGATAGGGAACATTCAGTACTTC
CDR3 protein: CSASPGSTSGIGNIQYF

D gene: NA
J gene: TRBJ2-5
V gene: TRBV6-5
clone size: few
CDR3 DNA: TGTGCCAGCACACGTCGCAGGGGAGAGACCCAGTACTTC
CDR3 protein: CASTRRRGETQYF

D gene: NA
J gene: TRBJ2-3
V gene: TRBV20-1
clone size: few
CDR3 DNA: TGCAGTGCTTTGTGGCCTAGCGCTAGCACAGATACGCAGTATTTT
CDR3 protein: CSALWPSASTDTQYF

D gene: TRBD2
J gene: TRBJ2-1
V gene: TRBV25-1
clone size: few
CDR3 DNA: TGTGCCAGCAGTGATAGCGGGAGGGCCGAATCCTACAATGAGCAGTTCTTC
CDR3 protein: CASSDSGRAESYNEQFF

D gene: TRBD1
J gene: TRBJ2-1
V gene: TRBV10-3
clone size: many
CDR3 DNA: TGTGCCATCAGTGGGGACAGGGATGTCGGTGAGCAGTTCTTC
CDR3 protein: CAISGDRDVGEQFF

D gene: NA
J gene: TRBJ2-2
V gene: TRBV2
clone size: NA
CDR3 DNA: TGTGCCAGCAGAGTGGACGGCGGCGTGGGCACCGGGGAGCTGTTTTTT
CDR3 protein: CASRVDGGVGTGELFF

D gene: TRBD1
J gene: TRBJ1-1
V gene: TRBV24-1
clone size: NA
CDR3 DNA: TGTGCCACCAGTGATGGGCAAACCGGGACAGGGGGAGGTGGCGCTTTCTTT
CDR3 protein: CATSDGQTGTGGGGAFF

D gene: NA
J gene: TRBJ2-4
V gene: TRBV29-1
clone size: few
CDR3 DNA: TGCAGCGCCCTACACTTAGCCAAAAACATTCAGTACTTC
CDR3 protein: CSALHLAKNIQYF

D gene: NA
J gene: TRBJ1-1
V gene: TRBV29-1
clone size: few
CDR3 DNA: TGCAGCGTTGATAGACAGACCAACACTGAAGCTTTCTTT
CDR3 protein: CSVDRQTNTEAFF

D gene: TRBD1
J gene: TRBJ2-5
V gene: TRBV4-2
clone size: few
CDR3 DNA: TGTGCCAGCGGCACCCGACAGGGTGAGACCCAGTACTTC
CDR3 protein: CASGTRQGETQYF

D gene: NA
J gene: TRBJ2-1
V gene: TRBV12-3/TRBV12-4
clone size: NA
CDR3 DNA: TGTGCCAGCAACATGGGTTTGGGGAGCTCCTACAATGAGCAGTTCTTC
CDR3 protein: CASNMGLGSSYNEQFF

D gene: NA
J gene: TRBJ2-7
V gene: TRBV9
clone size: few
CDR3 DNA: TGTGCCAGCAGCGTAGTGGACGGGTCCTACGAGCAGTACTTC
CDR3 protein: CASSVVDGSYEQYF

D gene: NA
J gene: TRBJ2-1
V gene: TRBV20-1
clone size: NA
CDR3 DNA: TGCAGTGCTAGAGATGTGTCGGCCTCGAACAATGAGCAGTTCTTC
CDR3 protein: CSARDVSASNNEQFF

D gene: NA
J gene: TRBJ1-5
V gene: TRBV20-1
clone size: NA
CDR3 DNA: TGCAGTGCTAGAGATGGCAGGACTAGCAATCAGCCCCAGCATTTT
CDR3 protein: CSARDGRTSNQPQHF

D gene: NA
J gene: TRBJ1-6
V gene: TRBV4-1
clone size: NA
CDR3 DNA: TGCGCCAGCAGCCCCGACGTGACAGGTCTTAATTCACCCCTCCACTTT
CDR3 protein: CASSPDVTGLNSPLHF

D gene: TRBD1
J gene: TRBJ2-7
V gene: TRBV12-3/TRBV12-4
clone size: few
CDR3 DNA: TGTGCCAGCAGTTTGGGGCAGGGGGCGATCGAGCAGTACTTC
CDR3 protein: CASSLGQGAIEQYF

D gene: NA
J gene: TRBJ1-2
V gene: TRBV28
clone size: few
CDR3 DNA: TGTGCTATAGTTTCCCTTTCTAACTATGGCTACACCTTC
CDR3 protein: CAIVSLSNYGYTF

D gene: TRBD1
J gene: TRBJ2-7
V gene: TRBV29-1
clone size: few
CDR3 DNA: TGCAGCGTGGAGGGACAGGGTCCTTACGAGCAGTACTTC
CDR3 protein: CSVEGQGPYEQYF

D gene: NA
J gene: TRBJ1-2
V gene: TRBV4-1
clone size: few
CDR3 DNA: TGCGCCAGCAGCCAAGCGAAGGGGAACGGCTATGGCTACACCTTC
CDR3 protein: CASSQAKGNGYGYTF

D gene: TRBD2
J gene: TRBJ2-3
V gene: TRBV13
clone size: many
CDR3 DNA: TGTGCCAGCATCTTGAGCGGACTAGCCCATAGCACAGATACGCAGTATTTT
CDR3 protein: CASILSGLAHSTDTQYF

D gene: NA
J gene: TRBJ1-5
V gene: TRBV7-2
clone size: NA
CDR3 DNA: TGTGCCAGCAGCCTGGAGGTTTTCACTAGCAATCAGCCCCAGCATTTT
CDR3 protein: CASSLEVFTSNQPQHF

D gene: NA
J gene: TRBJ2-7
V gene: TRBV18
clone size: NA
CDR3 DNA: TGTGCCAGCTCTGGAGGGGTGATTGGCGAGCAGTACTTC
CDR3 protein: CASSGGVIGEQYF

D gene: TRBD2
J gene: TRBJ2-7
V gene: TRBV10-3
clone size: many
CDR3 DNA: TGTGCCATCAGCCCTAGCGGGAGCTCCTACGAGCAGTACTTC
CDR3 protein: CAISPSGSSYEQYF

D gene: TRBD2
J gene: TRBJ2-7
V gene: TRBV12-3/TRBV12-4
clone size: NA
CDR3 DNA: TGTGCCAGCAGTTTTAGCGGGAGGCTCGAGCAGTACTTC
CDR3 protein: CASSFSGRLEQYF

D gene: NA
J gene: TRBJ2-3
V gene: TRBV2
clone size: NA
CDR3 DNA: TGTGCCAGCAGCCTTCAGGGGAACCCAGATACGCAGTATTTT
CDR3 protein: CASSLQGNPDTQYF

D gene: TRBD1
J gene: TRBJ1-4
V gene: TRBV20-1
clone size: once
CDR3 DNA: TGCAGTGTTACGACAGGGGTCGGAAAACTGTTTTTT
CDR3 protein: CSVTTGVGKLFF

D gene: TRBD1
J gene: TRBJ1-5
V gene: TRBV18
clone size: NA
CDR3 DNA: TGTGCCAGCTCACCTGAACAGGGGGCAAATCAGCCCCAGCATTTT
CDR3 protein: CASSPEQGANQPQHF